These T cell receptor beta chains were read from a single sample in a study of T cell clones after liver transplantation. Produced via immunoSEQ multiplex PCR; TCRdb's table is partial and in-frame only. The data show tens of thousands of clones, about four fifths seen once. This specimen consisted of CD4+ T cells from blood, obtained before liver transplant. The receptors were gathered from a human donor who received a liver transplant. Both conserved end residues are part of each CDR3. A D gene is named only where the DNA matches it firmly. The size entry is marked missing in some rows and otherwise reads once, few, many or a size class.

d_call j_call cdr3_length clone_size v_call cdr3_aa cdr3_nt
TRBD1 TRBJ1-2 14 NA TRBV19 CASSSGQGVYGYTF TGTGCCAGTAGTTCCGGACAGGGCGTCTATGGCTACACCTTC
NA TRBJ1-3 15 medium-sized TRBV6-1 CASMVGLSSGNTIYF TGTGCCAGCATGGTCGGACTAAGCTCTGGAAACACCATATATTTT
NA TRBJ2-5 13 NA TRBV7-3 CASSWDNQETQYF TGTGCCAGCAGCTGGGACAATCAAGAGACCCAGTACTTC
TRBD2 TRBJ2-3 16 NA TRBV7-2 CASSFGGLAGLDTQYF TGTGCCAGCAGCTTCGGGGGACTAGCGGGATTAGATACGCAGTATTTT
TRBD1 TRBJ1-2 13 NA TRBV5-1 CASSLIPTDRATF TGCGCCAGCAGCCTCATTCCTACGGACAGGGCCACCTTC
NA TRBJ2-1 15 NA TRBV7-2 CASSLMRGSAFEQFF TGTGCCAGCAGCTTAATGAGGGGTTCGGCCTTTGAGCAGTTCTTC
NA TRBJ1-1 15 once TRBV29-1 CSVGFYSLPATEAFF TGCAGCGTTGGGTTTTATTCGCTACCCGCCACTGAAGCTTTCTTT
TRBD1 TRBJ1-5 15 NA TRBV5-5 CASSLVVDRVSPQHF TGTGCCAGCAGCTTGGTGGTGGACAGGGTTTCGCCCCAGCATTTT
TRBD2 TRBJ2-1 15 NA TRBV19 CASSRTSGDYNEQFF TGTGCCAGTAGTAGGACTAGCGGTGATTACAATGAGCAGTTCTTC
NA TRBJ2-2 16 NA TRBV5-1 CASSPGTGLGTGELFF TGCGCCAGCAGCCCGGGAACAGGGTTAGGCACCGGGGAGCTGTTTTTT
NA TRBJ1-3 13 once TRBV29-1 CSVTRSSGNTIYF TGCAGCGTTACCAGAAGCTCTGGAAACACCATATATTTT
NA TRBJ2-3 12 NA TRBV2 CASSEGTDTQYF TGTGCCAGCAGTGAGGGGACAGATACGCAGTATTTT
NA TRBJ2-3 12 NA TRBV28 CASSLFTDTQYF TGTGCCAGCAGTTTGTTTACAGATACGCAGTATTTT
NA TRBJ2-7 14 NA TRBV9 CASSVSRDSYEQYF TGTGCCAGCAGCGTCTCGCGGGACTCCTACGAGCAGTACTTC
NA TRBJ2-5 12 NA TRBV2 CASSSSRETQYF TGTGCCAGCAGTTCGAGTAGAGAGACCCAGTACTTC
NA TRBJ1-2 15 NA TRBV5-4 CASSLAPDAIYGYTF TGTGCCAGCAGCTTGGCGCCAGATGCAATCTATGGCTACACCTTC
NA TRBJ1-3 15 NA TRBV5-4 CASSPQRGIGNTIYF TGTGCCAGCAGCCCCCAACGGGGGATTGGAAACACCATATATTTT
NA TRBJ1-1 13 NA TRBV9 CASSVEPNTEAFF TGTGCCAGCAGCGTAGAACCGAACACTGAAGCTTTCTTT
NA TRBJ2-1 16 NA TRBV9 CASSPLGRGSYNEQFF TGTGCCAGCAGCCCCCTTGGCAGGGGATCCTACAATGAGCAGTTCTTC
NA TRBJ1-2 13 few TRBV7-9 CASSSGQYYGYTF TGTGCCAGCAGCTCAGGACAGTACTATGGCTACACCTTC
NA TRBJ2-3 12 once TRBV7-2 CASSSATDTQYF TGTGCCAGCAGCTCGGCTACAGATACGCAGTATTTT
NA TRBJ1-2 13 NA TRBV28 CASTSDRPYGYTF TGTGCCAGCACCTCGGACAGACCCTATGGCTACACCTTC
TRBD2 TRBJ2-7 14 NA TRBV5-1 CASSLLGGTYEQYF TGCGCCAGCAGCTTGCTCGGGGGGACCTACGAGCAGTACTTC
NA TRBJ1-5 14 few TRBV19 CASSQRDNNQPQHF TGTGCCAGTAGCCAACGGGACAACAATCAGCCCCAGCATTTT
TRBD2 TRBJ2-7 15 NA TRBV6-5 CASSYSGSSNYEQYF TGTGCCAGCAGTTACAGCGGGAGTTCGAACTACGAGCAGTACTTC
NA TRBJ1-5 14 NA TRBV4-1 CASRPSGGGQPQHF TGCGCCAGCAGACCCTCGGGGGGGGGCCAGCCCCAGCATTTT
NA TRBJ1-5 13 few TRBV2 CASRGTGDQPQHF TGTGCCAGCAGAGGGACGGGGGACCAGCCCCAGCATTTT
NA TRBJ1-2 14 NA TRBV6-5 CASGSSGRGGGYTF TGTGCCAGCGGTAGTTCAGGTCGGGGAGGGGGCTACACCTTC
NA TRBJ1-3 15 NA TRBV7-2 CASSLQASSGNTIYF TGTGCCAGCAGCTTACAGGCAAGCTCTGGAAACACCATATATTTT
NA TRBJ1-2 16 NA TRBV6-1 CASSEAISGLNYGYTF TGTGCCAGCAGTGAAGCTATTTCAGGCCTGAACTATGGCTACACCTTC
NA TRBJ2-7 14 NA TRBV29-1 CSVQLRPYDYEQYF TGCAGCGTCCAACTCAGGCCCTACGACTACGAGCAGTACTTC
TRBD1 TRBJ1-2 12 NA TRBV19 CASTGTGKGYTF TGTGCCAGTACCGGGACAGGGAAAGGCTACACCTTC
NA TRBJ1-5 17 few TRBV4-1 CASSQDPGPKPNQPQHF TGCGCCAGCAGCCAAGATCCGGGACCAAAGCCCAATCAGCCCCAGCATTTT
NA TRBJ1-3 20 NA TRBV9 CASSYPRGQGPTESGNTIYF TGTGCCAGCAGCTACCCTAGAGGGCAGGGACCGACAGAGTCTGGAAACACCATATATTTT
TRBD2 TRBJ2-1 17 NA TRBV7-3 CASSFTLSSGSTNEQFF TGTGCCAGCAGCTTCACGCTCTCTAGCGGGAGTACGAATGAGCAGTTCTTC
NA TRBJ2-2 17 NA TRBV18 CASSPRVQRANTGELFF TGTGCCAGCTCACCACGAGTACAGCGGGCGAACACCGGGGAGCTGTTTTTT
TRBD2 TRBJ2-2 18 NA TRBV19 CASSILNLAGKYTGELFF TGTGCCAGTAGTATCCTTAATTTAGCGGGAAAGTACACCGGGGAGCTGTTTTTT
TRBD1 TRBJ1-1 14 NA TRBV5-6 CASSLGTGNTEAFF TGTGCCAGCAGCCTAGGGACAGGCAACACTGAAGCTTTCTTT
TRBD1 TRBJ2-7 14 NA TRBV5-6 CASSSGTGLDEQYF TGTGCCAGCTCCTCCGGGACAGGGCTCGACGAGCAGTACTTC
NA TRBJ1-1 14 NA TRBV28 CASTLTGRHTEAFF TGTGCCAGCACCCTTACGGGACGGCACACTGAAGCTTTCTTT
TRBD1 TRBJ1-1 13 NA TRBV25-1 CASARQGSTEAFF TGTGCCAGTGCGCGACAGGGTAGCACTGAAGCTTTCTTT
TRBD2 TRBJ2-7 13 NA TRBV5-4 CASHLAGTYEQYF TGTGCCAGCCATCTAGCGGGAACCTACGAGCAGTACTTC
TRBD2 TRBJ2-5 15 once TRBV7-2 CASSLAGGAGETQYF TGTGCCAGCAGCCTAGCGGGGGGGGCCGGCGAGACCCAGTACTTC
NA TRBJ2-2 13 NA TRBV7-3 CASSFSVNGELFF TGTGCCAGCAGCTTCTCAGTAAACGGGGAGCTGTTTTTT
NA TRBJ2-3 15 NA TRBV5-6 CASPRGGSRTDTQYF TGTGCTTCACCTAGGGGGGGTTCGCGAACGGATACGCAGTATTTT
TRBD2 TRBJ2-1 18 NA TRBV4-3 CASSQDWRAGAFMYEQFF TGCGCCAGCAGCCAAGATTGGAGAGCGGGGGCGTTTATGTATGAGCAGTTCTTC
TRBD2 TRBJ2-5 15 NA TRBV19 CASSITGGGSETQYF TGTGCCAGTAGTATCACGGGAGGTGGCTCGGAGACCCAGTACTTC
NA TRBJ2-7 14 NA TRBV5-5 CASSLVGRDYEQYF TGTGCCAGCAGCTTGGTGGGCAGAGACTACGAGCAGTACTTC
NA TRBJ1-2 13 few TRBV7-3 CASSPGPNYGYTF TGTGCCAGCAGCCCAGGTCCTAACTATGGCTACACCTTC
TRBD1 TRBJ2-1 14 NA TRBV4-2 CASSQDRAGNEQFF TGTGCCAGCAGCCAGGACAGGGCCGGCAATGAGCAGTTCTTC
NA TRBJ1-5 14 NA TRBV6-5 CASRPLGRDQPQHF TGTGCCAGCAGGCCGTTGGGTCGGGATCAGCCCCAGCATTTT
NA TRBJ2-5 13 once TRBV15 CATSRNRWETQYF TGTGCCACCAGCCGAAACAGGTGGGAGACCCAGTACTTC
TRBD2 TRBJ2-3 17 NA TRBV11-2 CASSFGQTTLAGEAQYF TGTGCCAGCAGCTTCGGGCAGACAACTCTAGCGGGAGAGGCGCAGTATTTT
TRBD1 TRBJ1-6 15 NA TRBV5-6 CASSWLTGRNSPLHF TGTGCCAGCAGCTGGCTGACAGGGAGAAATTCACCCCTCCACTTT
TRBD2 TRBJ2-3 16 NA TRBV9 CASSVEGRGGIDTQYF TGTGCCAGCAGCGTAGAGGGACGCGGGGGTATCGATACGCAGTATTTT
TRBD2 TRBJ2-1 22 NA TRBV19 CASSFRRGVQSGRGGSYNEQFF TGTGCCAGTAGTTTCCGCAGGGGAGTACAGAGCGGGAGGGGCGGTTCCTACAATGAGCAGTTCTTC
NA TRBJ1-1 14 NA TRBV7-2 CASSLPGAYTEAFF TGTGCCAGCAGCTTGCCGGGGGCATACACTGAAGCTTTCTTT
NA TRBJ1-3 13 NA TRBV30 CAWSPGIGNTIYF TGTGCCTGGAGTCCTGGGATCGGAAACACCATATATTTT
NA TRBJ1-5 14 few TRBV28 CASSRGGGNQPQHF TGTGCCAGCAGCCGCGGGGGGGGCAATCAGCCCCAGCATTTT
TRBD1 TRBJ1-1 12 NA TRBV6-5 CASSGTGQGAFF TGTGCCAGCAGCGGGACAGGCCAAGGAGCTTTCTTT